This T cell receptor beta chain was sequenced in a study of T cell responses to AZD1222 COVID-19 vaccine. This clone is a singleton in its sample. Antigen unknown. Whole-study findings and limits: Across the whole spike, CD4 TCRs peaked at regions 160-218 and 743-854. Among spike-specific TCRs, nearly half reportedly target unmutated variant regions. Spike-specific TCRs gained breadth and depth after people received two AZD1222 doses. Donors skewed white British and female; clonal diversity was possibly underestimated.

The CDR3 is 14 amino acids. CDR1 is MDHEN, CDR2 SYDVKM, per germline. The germline V and J ends were trimmed by 6 bases and 2 bases, with 14 bases remaining between them. The method was immunoSEQ multiplex PCR; TCRdb's version includes in-frame clones alone and lacks a portion of them. The sample carries under 200,000 clones, about 87% recorded once. The receptor's source is an adult in good health. Sequencing used peripheral blood, obtained on day 0 of MenACWY control vaccination. The chain links TRBV28 to TRBJ2-7, with D possibly TRBD2 on 6 matching bases. CDR3 residues: CASRVGGTAYEQYF. DNA of the CDR3: TGTGCCAGCAGAGTGGGGGGTACCGCCTACGAGCAGTACTTC.